This T cell receptor beta chain was documented in a study of immune evolution from preneoplasia to lung adenocarcinoma. The CDR3 is made up of 14 amino acids. Germline CDR1 reads MNHEY; CDR2 reads SVGAGI. Losses at the gene ends were 6 bases for V and 7 bases for J; bases not matched to a gene: 6. The table came from immunoSEQ multiplex PCR; TCRdb's copy has only in-frame clones and leaves some out. The repertoire holds more than 13,000 clones, with 75% to 85% as singletons. Sequencing used FFPE minimally invasive lung adenocarcinoma tissue. The V and J genes are TRBV6-5 and TRBJ2-7, with 13 nucleotides matching TRBD2. This TCR came from a person aged 70 to 85 with lung adenocarcinoma. The DNA for the CDR3 is TGTGCCAGCAGCATGGGGACTAGCGGGGTTGAGCAGTACTTC. This codes for CASSMGTSGVEQYF.